This T cell receptor (beta chain) was profiled in a study of shared clonotypes between healthy human individuals (dated by TCRdb to 2019 to 2021). Looking at the study overall: The cohort comprised two women and a few men aged 18 to 49 years. Between about 0.9 and 10 billion PBMCs per donor were obtained by leukapheresis. Different laboratories and diverse techniques were used to prepare libraries and sequence TCR repertoires, to increase sequencing depth and limit assay-specific biases. The study deeply sequenced blood TCR repertoires of about 5 healthy adults to estimate repertoire size and the extent of clonotype sharing between individuals. For each donor, CD4 naive and CD4 memory were each run on three plates, CD8 naive on two plates, and CD8 memory on one plate.

Using the deep immunoSEQ assay, TCR CDR3 regions were amplified from genomic DNA by multiplex PCR. Extracted genomic DNA from each cell subset was distributed evenly across all wells of several immunoSEQ 96-well plates, and each plate was treated as a replicate. For sorted subsets, about 200 ng genomic DNA, equal to tens of thousands of T cell genomes, was loaded into each replicate PCR. Purified libraries were quantified with a Qubit 3.0 fluorometer, sized on a Bioanalyzer 2100, and re-quantified with the KAPA Library Quantification kit. Every immunoSEQ 96-well plate was sequenced on a dedicated single-read 150-cycle Illumina NextSeq 550 flow cell. The source study handled its data this way. Because the immunoSEQ output included only junctional sequences and no quality scores, the filtering could not be the same as the filtering used for full-length reads. To assign V/J genes and CDR3, sequences were annotated against IMGT germline references using PyIR, a Python wrapper for IgBLAST v1.9. Reads were filtered out if the reads had weak V/J assignments (E-value above 1e-6), no CDR3, stop codons, out-of-frame junctions, or ambiguous translated residues. A V3J clonotype was defined by an identical inferred V gene, J gene, and CDR3 amino acid sequence. Percentage overlap between repertoires was calculated by dividing the number of shared unique clonotypes by the size of the smaller repertoire. Repertoire richness was assessed with RTK rarefaction, the Chao1 estimator, and Recon v2.1 estimates of unobserved clonotypes. For all TCRbeta clonotypes obtained by the gDNA method from a few donors, generation probabilities were computed with OLGA. Here the immuneACCESS table is served through TCRdb, limited to in-frame sequences with V and J called. Missing clones are a known gap in these copies; in checked studies unresolved V genes cover under half, and the rest lacks a known reason. V, J and clone size are those of that table, while D and trimming were read from the DNA. This sample comprises 2 million to 2.5 million clones, around 92% of them detected only once. Approximately 0.41% of the sample is in the top ten clones.

The paper's findings and limits, for the study overall: Sampling was restricted to blood, and TCR repertoires in tissues likely differ from the TCR repertoires found in blood. Based on pairwise subsampling, the degree of clonotype sharing among donors was expected to be affected by sequencing depth. Incomplete sequencing was indicated by rarefaction of sorted-subset datasets, despite the large sequencing depth. Naive subsets generally had larger estimated clonotype richness than memory subsets. Clonotypes shared by all four sorted-subset donors showed higher generation probabilities than non-shared clonotypes. Because the study included only a small number of donors, the genetic and exposure-history diversity represented was limited. When a handful of donors were compared, the shared fraction of clonotypes was around 5% for naive CD4, roughly 3.3% for naive CD8, 2% to 2.5% for memory CD4, and approximately 0.4% for memory CD8.

The donors were healthy, HIV-negative adults with no recently reported acute infections or vaccinations. Every donor was a Caucasian adult residing in Nashville, Tennessee, USA. CD4+ T cells were enriched through magnetic negative selection, after which naive cells were positively selected on CD45RA and the remaining negative fraction served as the memory subset. Blood was collected by leukapheresis, and PBMCs were isolated by Ficoll-Histopaque density gradient centrifugation and then cryopreserved in liquid nitrogen vapor phase. Purity and quantity of every magnetically sorted T cell population were checked by analytical flow cytometry. Genomic DNA was isolated from every sorted fraction and measured by UV absorbance on a Nanodrop 2000c. Comments on this clone: The clone's antigen remains unknown. No much larger clonotype is one base removed from it; base qualities were not supplied. This specimen includes other DNA sequences encoding the same CDR3.

The CDR3 contains 13 residues, cysteine and phenylalanine counted. The only DNA kept is the CDR3, 39 bases in frame from the first base. Trimming takes 5 bases off V and 3 bases off J; junction bases not matched to a gene: 1. CDR1 and CDR2 are read off the germline V gene as SNHLY and FYNNEI. In this chain, TRBV2 is recombined with TRBJ2-1; 7 bases in between match TRBD1. This TCR was sampled from a man between 18 and 29 years old in good health. Some clones in this sample may be carry-over from other donors' samples. The specimen sequenced was naive CD4+ T cells from PBMCs. This specimen's cell subset or site label, interpreted: CD45RA+ positively selected. The CDR3 amino acid sequence is: CASSRDSYNEQFF. In nucleotides, the sequence is TGTGCCAGCAGTAGGGACAGCTACAATGAGCAGTTCTTC.